The table lists the clone carrying this TCR beta chain with a few counts. This sample stems from a study of metastatic and nonmetastatic thyroid tumors. Study as a whole: Repertoires from malignant and benign thyroid patients were compared across blood and tumor or nodule tissue.

Germline loops: CDR1 MNHEY, CDR2 SMNVEV (reference sequence). This CDR3 is 15 amino acids long. V lost 6 bases, J lost 4 bases, and 11 bases stayed unmatched. Each patient went into thyroid surgery without having received any treatment. From the PCR reads, TCRdb re-called clones with MiXCR. This table holds roughly 12,000 clones, 20% to 25% found once. This clonotype originated in a female donor with papillary thyroid cancer or a benign thyroid nodule (not recorded which). Some clones in this sample may be carry-over from other donors' samples. This chain connects TRBV27 to TRBJ1-2, with 7 bases that match TRBD1. The sequencing sample was made of adjacent normal tissue. The CDR3: CASRLQGGPFYGYTF. Written as DNA, the CDR3 is TGTGCCAGCAGACTTCAGGGGGGCCCATTCTATGGCTACACCTTC.